The rows below give T cell receptor beta chains drawn from one sample of a study of regulatory T cells in long-lasting Graves disease. TCRdb reanalysed the multiplex PCR reads using MiXCR and keeps one entry per CDR3 protein. The table has under 500,000 distinct CDR3 sequences, over 15% seen once; the top ten hold approximately 11%. The data were also submitted as part of a second study, on T cells in Graves' hyperthyroidism and ophthalmopathy.

Sequencing was performed on peripheral blood mononuclear cells (PBMCs), taken at new diagnosis, from a patient treated with antithyroid drugs. These receptor sequences come from a woman aged 25-40 years with Graves disease. Each CDR3 is given with its conserved first and last residue. The D gene is left open where the match is weak. Some rows have no size entry. The others give once, few or many, or a class for an expanded clone.

j_call d_call v_call clone_size cdr3_nt cdr3_aa
TRBJ2-1 NA TRBV6-1 NA TGTGCCAGCACCGTGGACGTACAGGGCAATGAGCAGTTCTTC CASTVDVQGNEQFF
TRBJ2-1 TRBD1 TRBV29-1 NA TGCAGCGTCACTAGAGGGACAGGAGACAATGAGCAGTTCTTC CSVTRGTGDNEQFF
TRBJ2-5 TRBD2 TRBV4-1 NA TGCGCCAGCAGCCAAGTATTTGACGGACTAGTGAAGACCCAGTACTTC CASSQVFDGLVKTQYF
TRBJ2-3 NA TRBV9 NA TGTGCCAGCAGCAAAAAAACCCAGGCCCTGGCGGGTACGCAGTATTTT CASSKKTQALAGTQYF
TRBJ1-2 TRBD1 TRBV29-1 NA TGCAGCGTTGTCCCGGGGACAGGACCCTTGGATGGCTACACCTTC CSVVPGTGPLDGYTF
TRBJ1-1 NA TRBV11-2 many TGTGCCAGCAGCTTAGATCGGGGGGCTCGCACTGAAGCTTTCTTT CASSLDRGARTEAFF
TRBJ2-5 NA TRBV5-1 many TGCGCCAGCAGCTTTTCAGGGGATTGGGGGGAGACCCAGTACTTC CASSFSGDWGETQYF
TRBJ2-7 NA TRBV29-1 NA TGCAGCGTTGAAGATGGTCAGGGTTCCTACGAGCAGTACTTC CSVEDGQGSYEQYF
TRBJ2-1 NA TRBV2 many TGTGCCAGCAGTGACAGTGCAGGGGCCCTGAATGAGCAGTTCTTC CASSDSAGALNEQFF
TRBJ2-2 NA TRBV20-1 NA TGCAGTGCTAGTCAAGCGGAGCCTCACACCGGGGAGCTGTTTTTT CSASQAEPHTGELFF
TRBJ1-3 TRBD1 TRBV30 NA TGTGCCTGGAGGCCGGGGACAGGGGGGAACACCATATATTTT CAWRPGTGGNTIYF
TRBJ2-1 TRBD1 TRBV18 many TGTGCCAGCTCACCGGGAATGGACAGGGGGTCCAATGAGCAGTTCTTC CASSPGMDRGSNEQFF
TRBJ2-7 NA TRBV7-2 many TGTGCCAGCAGCTACACGTCGCCGCAGGAGCAGTACTTC CASSYTSPQEQYF
TRBJ2-7 TRBD2 TRBV6-2/TRBV6-3 few TGTGCCAGCAGAGCCCGTAGCGGGAGCGAGCAGTACTTC CASRARSGSEQYF
TRBJ1-1 NA TRBV4-3 many TGCGCCAGCAGCCAGACGCGGCAGCTGAACACTGAAGCTTTCTTT CASSQTRQLNTEAFF
TRBJ1-5 NA TRBV20-1 few TGCAGTGCTAGTCGGCCCACAGGCAATCAGCCCCAGCATTTT CSASRPTGNQPQHF
TRBJ1-3 NA TRBV7-9 NA TGTGCCAGCAGCTTAGGGCTCCTATGGGGAAACACCATATATTTT CASSLGLLWGNTIYF
TRBJ2-1 TRBD1 TRBV10-3 few TGTGCCATCAGTGATCGCAGGGGGAAATCTTACAATGAGCAGTTCTTC CAISDRRGKSYNEQFF
TRBJ2-1 TRBD2 TRBV6-5 NA TGTGCCAGCAGTTACCTGGGACTAGCGGCAAATGAGCAGTTCTTC CASSYLGLAANEQFF
TRBJ2-1 NA TRBV7-2 many TGTGCCAGCAGCTTTGGCCAGTACAATGAGCAGTTCTTC CASSFGQYNEQFF
TRBJ1-5 NA TRBV18 few TGTGCCAGCTCACCTGAAAAGGCTAGCAATCAGCCCCAGCATTTT CASSPEKASNQPQHF
TRBJ2-1 NA TRBV11-2 many TGTGCCAGCAGCTCAGTGGGCCTGGGCTCGAGCGGTGAGCAGTTCTTC CASSSVGLGSSGEQFF
TRBJ1-5 NA TRBV6-1 many TGTGCCAGCAGTATCAAGGACCGGGCAGAGCATTTT CASSIKDRAEHF
TRBJ1-1 NA TRBV29-1 many TGCAGCGTGCAACTACTGGACAGCCGCATGAACACTGAAGCTTTCTTT CSVQLLDSRMNTEAFF
TRBJ1-1 TRBD1 TRBV20-1 many TGCAGTGCTAGATTACAGGGGATGAACACTGAAGCTTTCTTT CSARLQGMNTEAFF
TRBJ1-1 NA TRBV4-1 NA TGCGCCAGCAGCCAAGTCATAATGAACACTGAAGCTTTCTTT CASSQVIMNTEAFF
TRBJ2-1 NA TRBV2 many TGTGCCAGCAGTGAGGGGGTACGCAATGAGCAGTTCTTC CASSEGVRNEQFF
TRBJ2-1 NA TRBV18 many TGTGCCAGCTCACCTGTTCGACAGCTAAACAATGAGCAGTTCTTC CASSPVRQLNNEQFF
TRBJ2-7 NA TRBV5-4 NA TGTGCCAGCAGCCTTAGACTGGATGGCGCCTACGAGCAGTACTTC CASSLRLDGAYEQYF
TRBJ1-1 NA TRBV5-1 once TGCGCCAGCACCCTGGGACCTAAGAACACTGAAGCTTTCTTT CASTLGPKNTEAFF
TRBJ2-1 NA TRBV14 many TGTGCCAGCAGCCGCCTCATGACTGTATCCTACAATGAGCAGTTCTTC CASSRLMTVSYNEQFF
TRBJ2-1 TRBD1 TRBV27 many TGTGCCAGCAAGGTCGTAGGGGGCGGCAATGAGCAGTTCTTC CASKVVGGGNEQFF
TRBJ1-4 NA TRBV7-9 many TGTGCCAGCAGCGCGAACGGAGCAACTAATGAAAAACTGTTTTTT CASSANGATNEKLFF
TRBJ2-5 TRBD2 TRBV6-1 few TGTGCCAGCACTCGGCGGGGGAGCGGGCGAGAGACCCAGTACTTC CASTRRGSGRETQYF
TRBJ2-1 TRBD2 TRBV4-1 few TGCGCCAGCAGCCAAGATTGGGCGTGGGAGGGGTACAATGAGCAGTTCTTC CASSQDWAWEGYNEQFF
TRBJ2-3 TRBD2 TRBV5-1 few TGCGCCAGCAGCTCCCCGGGACTAGCGGGTTACACAGATACGCAGTATTTT CASSSPGLAGYTDTQYF
TRBJ2-5 TRBD2 TRBV27 NA TGTGCCAGCAGTTTGCAGACTAGCGCAGAGACCCAGTACTTC CASSLQTSAETQYF
TRBJ2-3 NA TRBV5-1 many TGCGCCAGCAGCGACGGGACCGCGGCGGGCACAGATACGCAGTATTTT CASSDGTAAGTDTQYF
TRBJ2-1 NA TRBV4-1 many TGCGCCAGCAGCCCCCGGCAGCAGTGGGGGCAGAACAATGAGCAGTTCTTC CASSPRQQWGQNNEQFF
TRBJ2-3 NA TRBV15 few TGTGCCACCAGCAGAGATCTAACGGATACGCAGTATTTT CATSRDLTDTQYF
TRBJ1-5 NA TRBV12-3/TRBV12-4 many TGTGCCAGCATGTCGGACGTGGTTCAGCCCCAGCATTTT CASMSDVVQPQHF
TRBJ2-1 TRBD2 TRBV20-1 many TGCAGTGCTAGTCCTAGCGGGAGTCTGTATGAGCAGTTCTTC CSASPSGSLYEQFF
TRBJ2-1 NA TRBV7-2 many TGTGCCAGCAGCTGGAGAAATGAGCAGTTCTTC CASSWRNEQFF
TRBJ1-4 TRBD1 TRBV5-5 many TGTGCCAGCAGCTCCTACAGGGGGCTGGGTGAAAAACTGTTTTTT CASSSYRGLGEKLFF
TRBJ1-5 TRBD1 TRBV4-3 NA TGCGCCAGCAGCCAGGGACAGGGCGCTCAGCCCCAGCATTTT CASSQGQGAQPQHF
TRBJ2-5 NA TRBV28 few TGTGCCAGCAGTGTTGTAACAGGGGGGGCAGAGACCCAGTACTTC CASSVVTGGAETQYF
TRBJ2-7 NA TRBV7-9 few TGTGCCAGCAGCCTTGGACTGGATGGAACGAGAGAGCAGTACTTC CASSLGLDGTREQYF
TRBJ2-1 NA TRBV7-9 NA TGTGCCAGCAGCTGGGCCCCCCGAAATTATGAGCAGTTCTTC CASSWAPRNYEQFF
TRBJ2-7 TRBD2 TRBV12-3/TRBV12-4 many TGTGCCAGCAGCCTTGCCGGGACTAGCTCCCTAGAGCAGTACTTC CASSLAGTSSLEQYF
TRBJ2-7 TRBD2 TRBV7-9 few TGTGCCAGCAGCGAGATAGCGGGAGCAGCCTACGAGCAGTACTTC CASSEIAGAAYEQYF
TRBJ2-3 NA TRBV28 few TGTGCCAGCAGTTTTAGGTTCGGTTCTGGCACAGATACGCAGTATTTT CASSFRFGSGTDTQYF
TRBJ2-1 NA TRBV7-9 few TGTGCCAGCAGCCCGACGAACACCCCCGAAAATGAGCAGTTCTTC CASSPTNTPENEQFF
TRBJ2-1 NA TRBV20-1 few TGCAGTGCTAGAGGCTCCTTACTAGCCACCTACAATGAGCAGTTCTTC CSARGSLLATYNEQFF
TRBJ2-5 TRBD2 TRBV11-2 many TGTGCCAGCAGGAAAAAGCGGGGCCAAGAGACCCAGTACTTC CASRKKRGQETQYF
TRBJ1-3 NA TRBV12-3/TRBV12-4 NA TGTGCCAGCAGCCACTCTGGTCCGGGACCCGAACTTTTATCTGGAAACACCATATATTTT CASSHSGPGPELLSGNTIYF
TRBJ2-1 TRBD2 TRBV6-1 once TGTGCCAGCAAACGGCGGGAGGGCCCCAATGAGCAGTTCTTC CASKRREGPNEQFF
TRBJ1-3 NA TRBV13 NA TGTGCCAGCAGCTTTGGCGGCGAGGGAGTTGGAAACACCATATATTTT CASSFGGEGVGNTIYF
TRBJ2-7 NA TRBV30 many TGTGCCTGGAGTCGGCAGTTACCCTACGAGCAGTACTTC CAWSRQLPYEQYF
TRBJ2-5 NA TRBV28 many TGTGCCAGCAGTTTGGGGCCGAGACTAGAGAAGACCCAGTACTTC CASSLGPRLEKTQYF